This TCR beta chain originates from a study of beta chain features in type 1 diabetes. Turning to the study itself: Analysis included around 110,000,000 sorted cells drawn from all samples.

The CDR3 has 16 amino acids. The V gene's germline CDR1 is MGHRA and CDR2 YSYEKL. Trimming pared 1 base from V and 0 bases from J, leaving 10 bases between. The isolated RNA, all of it, was reverse transcribed, so expressed TCRB transcripts were what got sequenced. Data came from immunoSEQ multiplex PCR; TCRdb stores just in-frame clones and leaves some out. The sample has hundreds of thousands of clones; 7.5% to 10% are singletons. Sample: naive CD4+ T cells from blood. The J gene is TRBJ2-1, the V gene TRBV4-1, with D possibly being TRBD2 (5 bases). This clonotype was sampled from a woman aged 18-29 years in good health. CDR3 sequence (DNA): TGCGCCAGCAGCCAAGTAAGTAGCGTCTCCTACAATGAGCAGTTCTTC. Translating it yields CASSQVSSVSYNEQFF.